The 28 T cell receptor beta chains below were found in one sample sequenced in a study of blood T cell repertoires in COVID-19. Some clones are missing from TCRdb's copy, which holds only in-frame ones; the method was immunoSEQ multiplex PCR. Of over 95,000 clones in the sample, 75% to 85% were seen once. Sequenced material: peripheral blood. The receptors were gathered from a woman aged 80 or older with active or convalescent COVID-19.

V is TRBV2 and J is TRBJ2-5; TRBD1 aligns across 7 bases. CDR3 length equals 15 residues. V lost 2 bases to trimming and J lost 1 base; unmatched junction nucleotides: 4. CDR1 and CDR2 (germline): SNHLY, FYNNEI. The CDR3 reads CASSELTGPQETQYF. The CDR3 nucleotides read TGTGCCAGCAGTGAATTGACAGGGCCCCAAGAGACCCAGTACTTC.

This clone has a single count. V and J are TRBV18 and TRBJ2-7, with D possibly TRBD1 on 6 matching bases. Deletions cut 2 bases from V and 6 bases from J, with 17 bases between. The CDR3 covers 15 residues. Germline V gene lookup returns CDR1 KGHSH and CDR2 LQKENI. The CDR3 region has the DNA TGTGCCAGCTCACCATTGTACAGGGAACGCGGCGAGCAGTACTTC. It codes for CASSPLYRERGEQYF.

V gene TRBV11-2 combines with J gene TRBJ1-3; D is uncertain. Trimming removed 2 bases at V and 6 bases at J, with 8 bases between. Germline CDR1 and CDR2: SGHAT and FQNNGV. The length of the CDR3 is 13 residues. CDR3 DNA: TGTGCCAGCAGCTTACGAGGAGAAAACACCATATATTTT. The encoded protein is CASSLRGENTIYF.

This clone was detected only once. V gene TRBV28 combines with J gene TRBJ1-1; unclear D gene. The CDR3 loop spans 16 amino acids. V lost 2 bases, J lost 0 bases, and 13 bases lay in between. Germline CDR1 and CDR2: MDHEN and SYDVKM. CDR3 DNA: TGTGCCAGCAGTTTAGCTACGCGACTGGTGAACACTGAAGCTTTCTTT. Translating gives CASSLATRLVNTEAFF.

The J gene is TRBJ1-2, the V gene TRBV6-2 or TRBV6-3; 7 bases map to TRBD1. Unmatched junction bases numbered 2, after V lost 2 bases and J lost 8 bases. This CDR3 is 12 amino acids long. Per the germline V gene, CDR1 is MNHEY and CDR2 is SVGEGT. For the CDR3, the DNA is TGTGCCAGCAGTTACAGGGGGCACGGCTACACCTTC. The encoded protein is CASSYRGHGYTF.

V and J are TRBV7-9 and TRBJ2-7; D unresolved. The germline V gene has CDR1 SEHNR and CDR2 FQNEAQ (reference sequence). The CDR3 is made up of 14 amino acids. Trimming took 5 bases from V and 2 from J, leaving 13 bases between them. The CDR3 DNA reads TGTGCCAGCAGCGGCCCGCCTCAGGCCTACGAGCAGTACTTC. This gives the protein CASSGPPQAYEQYF.

This rearrangement joins TRBV14 to TRBJ1-1; 7 bases are shared with TRBD1. CDR3 length: 14 amino acids. CDR1 and CDR2 (germline): SGHDN, FVKESK. J was trimmed by 0 bases and V by 6 bases; bases with no gene match: 4. The CDR3 DNA sequence: TGTGCCAGCAGACCGACAGGGATGAACACTGAAGCTTTCTTT. As protein: CASRPTGMNTEAFF.

This sequence joins TRBV5-1 and TRBJ2-3; no clear D gene. Germline V CDR1 and CDR2: SGHRS, YFSETQ. CDR3 size: 13 residues. Trimming stripped 2 bases from V and 4 bases from J, with 8 bases between. The CDR3 bases are TGCGCCAGCAGCTTAATGCCGGCAGATACGCAGTATTTT. Protein sequence: CASSLMPADTQYF.

This clone appeared a few times. The CDR3 here is CSSSYGDTIYF. CDR3 coding DNA: TGCAGCTCTTCTTACGGGGACACCATATATTTT. V usage is TRBV29-1 and J usage is TRBJ1-3; no clear D gene. CDR3 size: 11 residues. Between the trimmed V and J ends, which lost 8 bases and 8 bases, there was a span of 13 bases. Germline V gene data show CDR1 as SQVTM and CDR2 as ANQGSEA.

The V gene is TRBV18, the J gene TRBJ1-5; tentative D call: TRBD1 (6 bases). V was pared by 6 bases and J by 7 bases, with 19 bases between. This CDR3 region has 15 residues. Germline V CDR1 and CDR2: KGHSH, LQKENI. The CDR3 spells CASSYREGGLQPQHF. The CDR3 DNA is TGTGCCAGCTCGTACAGGGAAGGGGGTTTGCAGCCCCAGCATTTT.

On this clone: The sample contains more than one DNA sequence encoding this CDR3. The rearrangement uses TRBV18 and TRBJ2-7, with a tentative D call TRBD1 (6 bases). Trimming removed 2 bases from V and 1 base from J, with 6 bases in between. The CDR3 runs 13 residues. Germline CDR1 reads KGHSH; CDR2 reads LQKENI. The DNA of the CDR3 is TGTGCCAGCTCACCAACAGGGTCCTACGAGCAGTACTTC. As protein: CASSPTGSYEQYF.

The gene calls are TRBV5-1 and TRBJ2-7; 12 bases map to TRBD2. CDR1 and CDR2 (germline): SGHRS, YFSETQ. V was pared by 2 bases and J by 6 bases, with 9 bases of the junction left unmatched. The CDR3 totals 16 residues. The CDR3 reads CASSFTPGLAGSEQYF. In DNA, the CDR3 is TGCGCCAGCAGCTTTACCCCCGGACTAGCGGGATCCGAGCAGTACTTC.

J is TRBJ2-1 and V is TRBV6-5; 10 positions agree with TRBD1. The CDR3 sequence is 15 residues long. The ends lost 5 bases at V and 4 bases at J; junction bases unmatched: 5. Per the germline V gene, CDR1 is MNHEY and CDR2 is SVGAGI. DNA for the CDR3: TGTGCCAGCAGTCGGGGGGGACAGGGGTACAATGAGCAGTTCTTC. Amino acids: CASSRGGQGYNEQFF.

This clone showed up just once. One junction end disagrees with the germline gene, perhaps due to a read error. The genes are TRBV5-1 and TRBJ2-5; 7 nucleotides line up with TRBD1. Germline CDR1 reads SGHRS; CDR2 reads YFSETQ. This CDR3 is built from 16 residues. The CDR3 region is CASSLGAGGIGETQYF. DNA for the CDR3: TGTGCCAGCAGCTTGGGGGCAGGGGGTATAGGAGAGACCCAGTACTTC.

Only one count was recorded for this clone. The chain carries TRBV25-1 and TRBJ2-1, with a possible D match to TRBD2 (6 bases). Germline assignment: CDR1 MGHDK and CDR2 SYGVNS. CDR3 length equals 15 residues. The V and J ends lost 2 bases and 10 bases respectively, with 18 bases between them. DNA for the CDR3: TGTGCCAGCAGTGAACCTACAGCCGGGGGTTGGGAGCAGTTCTTC. This translates into CASSEPTAGGWEQFF.

The J gene is TRBJ1-2, the V gene TRBV28, with TRBD1 matching 9 bases. CDR1 and CDR2 from the germline V gene are MDHEN and SYDVKM. The CDR3 covers 14 residues. V lost 7 bases and J lost 4; bases outside the gene matches: 7. The CDR3 nucleotides are TGTGCCAGCATCCAGGGGGACAGGGTCTATGGCTACACCTTC. Translated, it gives CASIQGDRVYGYTF.

The V call is TRBV12-3 or TRBV12-4, the J call TRBJ2-2; TRBD1 is a possible D gene (6 bases). V gave up 6 bases and J gave up 6 bases, with 11 bases separating them. This CDR3 is 13 amino acids long. CDR3: CASSRQEPGELFF. The CDR3 DNA reads TGTGCCAGCAGCCGACAGGAACCCGGGGAGCTGTTTTTT.

This chain joins TRBV11-2 and TRBJ2-2, with 10 bases aligning to TRBD2. Trimming took 1 base from V and 8 from J; bases not matched to a gene: 13. The CDR3 runs to 18 residues. CDR1 is SGHAT, CDR2 FQNNGV, per germline. For the CDR3, the DNA is TGTGCCAGCAGCTTAGGCTCTTTGCTAGCGGGAGTAACAGGGGAGCTGTTTTTT. Protein sequence: CASSLGSLLAGVTGELFF.

The chain joins TRBV24-1 to TRBJ2-3; no definite D call. Germline CDR1 and CDR2: KGHDR and SFDVKD. Deletions cut 7 bases from V and 2 bases from J, with 9 bases between. The CDR3 has 13 residues. The CDR3: CATRSGATDTQYF. In DNA form, the CDR3 reads TGTGCCACCAGGTCAGGCGCCACAGATACGCAGTATTTT.

About this clone itself: Germline is not matched at one junction end, which may reflect a read error. The chain employs TRBV5-1 and TRBJ1-1; tentative D call: TRBD1 (6 bases). This CDR3 has 14 residues. CDR1 is SGHRS, CDR2 YFSETQ, per germline. Here the CDR3 DNA reads TGTGCCAGCAGCTTGGGACATCTGAACACTGAAGCTTTCTTT. It encodes CASSLGHLNTEAFF.

This sequence joins TRBV6-5 and TRBJ1-1; a weak D match, TRBD1 (6 bases). There are 14 residues in the CDR3. CDR1 MNHEY and CDR2 SVGAGI come from the germline V gene. V lost 7 bases to trimming and J lost 0 bases, with 12 bases between them. The CDR3 sequence is CASKLQGMNTEAFF. The CDR3 DNA is TGTGCCAGCAAACTACAGGGTATGAACACTGAAGCTTTCTTT.

V is TRBV18 and J is TRBJ2-1, with TRBD1 matching over 11 bases. Looked up from germline, CDR1 is KGHSH and CDR2 is LQKENI. The CDR3 consists of 16 residues. With 3 bases clipped from V and 3 bases from J, the junction kept 4 bases outside the gene matches. The CDR3 loop reads CASSPTGTGGYNEQFF. The CDR3 DNA is TGTGCCAGCTCACCTACCGGGACAGGGGGCTACAATGAGCAGTTCTTC.

This clone was found many times. The chain recombines TRBV19 with TRBJ1-2; 9 bases match TRBD1. Germline loops: CDR1 LNHDA, CDR2 SQIVND (reference sequence). After removal of 6 bases from V and 4 bases from J, the junction contained 6 bases not matched to a gene. CDR3 length: 14 amino acids. The CDR3 is CASRRTGGVYGYTF. CDR3 nucleotides: TGTGCCAGTAGACGAACAGGGGGCGTCTATGGCTACACCTTC.

The J gene is TRBJ1-4, the V gene TRBV6-6; unclear D gene. The CDR3 contains 15 residues. The V gene's germline CDR1 is MNHNY and CDR2 SVGAGI (reference sequence). Trimming took off 0 bases at V and 1 base at J, with 6 bases between the two ends. This CDR3 reads CASSYSGITNEKLFF. The DNA for the CDR3 is TGTGCCAGCAGTTACTCCGGTATAACTAATGAAAAACTGTTTTTT.

The chain employs TRBV5-1 and TRBJ1-1; 7 bases match TRBD1. Germline trimming cut 2 bases from V and 0 bases from J; bases unmatched to any gene: 4. The CDR3 is 15 amino acids. CDR1 SGHRS and CDR2 YFSETQ come from the germline V gene. This CDR3 is CASSLATGLNTEAFF. CDR3 bases: TGCGCCAGCAGCTTAGCGACAGGGTTGAACACTGAAGCTTTCTTT.

The chain employs TRBV5-1 and TRBJ1-1; D uncertain. The V and J ends lost 1 base and 0 bases respectively, with 10 bases between them. This CDR3 has 15 residues. Germline V lookup: CDR1 SGHRS, CDR2 YFSETQ. CDR3 sequence: CASSLPAGMNTEAFF. CDR3 sequence (DNA): TGCGCCAGCAGCTTGCCGGCAGGCATGAACACTGAAGCTTTCTTT.

The chain has TRBV7-9 and TRBJ1-6; 8 nucleotides match TRBD1. V trimming: 5 bases; J trimming: 10 bases; junction bases outside the gene matches: 7. Germline loops: CDR1 SEHNR, CDR2 FQNEAQ (reference sequence). The CDR3 contains 14 residues. CDR3 region: CASSQDRGRSPLHF. For the CDR3, the DNA is TGTGCCAGCAGCCAAGACAGGGGTAGATCACCCCTCCACTTT. Variable domain in full (rest from reference TRBV7-9 and TRBJ1-6): DTGVSQNPRHKITKRGQNVTFRCDPISEHNRLYWYRQTLGQGPEFLTYFQNEAQLEKSRLLSDRFSAERPKGSFSTLEIQRTEQGDSAMYLCASSQDRGRSPLHFGNGTRLTVT.

This clone was found once. The chain recombines TRBV11-3 with TRBJ2-2; 13 positions agree with TRBD2. The length of the CDR3 is 16 residues. Trimming cost V 4 bases and J 7 bases; bases outside gene matches: 6. Germline CDR1 SGHNT, CDR2 YENEEA. The CDR3 here is CASSWGLAGKGGELFF. The CDR3 DNA sequence: TGTGCCAGCAGCTGGGGACTAGCGGGAAAGGGCGGGGAGCTGTTTTTT.